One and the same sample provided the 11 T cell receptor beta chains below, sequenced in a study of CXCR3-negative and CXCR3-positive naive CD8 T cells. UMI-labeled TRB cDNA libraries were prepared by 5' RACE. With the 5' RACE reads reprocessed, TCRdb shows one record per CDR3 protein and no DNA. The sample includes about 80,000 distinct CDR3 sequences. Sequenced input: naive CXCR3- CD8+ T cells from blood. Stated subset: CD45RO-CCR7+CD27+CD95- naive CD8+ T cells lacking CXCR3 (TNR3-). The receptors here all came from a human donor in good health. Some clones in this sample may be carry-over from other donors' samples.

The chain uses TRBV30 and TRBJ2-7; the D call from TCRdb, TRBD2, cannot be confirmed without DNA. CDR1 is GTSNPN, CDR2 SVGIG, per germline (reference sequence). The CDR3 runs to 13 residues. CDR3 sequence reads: CAWSGGPSYEQYF.

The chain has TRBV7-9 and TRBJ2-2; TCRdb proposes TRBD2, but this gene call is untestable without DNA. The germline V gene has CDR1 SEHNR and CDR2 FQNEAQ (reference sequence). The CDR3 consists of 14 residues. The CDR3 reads CASSGGVVTGELFF.

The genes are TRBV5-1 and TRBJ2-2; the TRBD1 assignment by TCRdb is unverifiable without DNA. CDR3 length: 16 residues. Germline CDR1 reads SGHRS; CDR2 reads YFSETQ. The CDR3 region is CASSSAGGSDTGELFF.

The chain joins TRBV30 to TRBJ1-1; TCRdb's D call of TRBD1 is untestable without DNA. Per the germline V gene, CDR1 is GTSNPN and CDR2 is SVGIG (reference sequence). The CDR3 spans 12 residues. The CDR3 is CAWVEGYTEAFF.

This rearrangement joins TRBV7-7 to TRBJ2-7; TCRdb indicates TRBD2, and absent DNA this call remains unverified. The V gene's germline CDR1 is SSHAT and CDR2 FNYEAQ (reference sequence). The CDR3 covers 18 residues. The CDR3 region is CASRPLPGTSGVSYEQYF.

This CDR3 is CASSHSSGGAIYEQYF. The V and J genes are TRBV4-2 and TRBJ2-7; the TRBD2 assignment by TCRdb is unverifiable without DNA. The CDR3 contains 16 residues. CDR1 and CDR2 (germline): LGHNA, YNFKEQ.

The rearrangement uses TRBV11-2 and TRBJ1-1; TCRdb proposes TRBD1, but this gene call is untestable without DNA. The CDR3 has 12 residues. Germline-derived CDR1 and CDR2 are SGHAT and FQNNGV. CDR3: CASSYRGGRAFF.

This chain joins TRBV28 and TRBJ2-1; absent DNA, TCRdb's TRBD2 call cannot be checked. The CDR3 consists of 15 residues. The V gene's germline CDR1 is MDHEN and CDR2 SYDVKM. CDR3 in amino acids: CASRLPDSENNEQFF. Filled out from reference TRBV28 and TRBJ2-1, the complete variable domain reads DVKVTQSSRYLVKRTGEKVFLECVQDMDHENMFWYRQDPGLGLRLIYFSYDVKMKEKGDIPEGYSVSREKKERFSLILESASTNQTSMYLCASRLPDSENNEQFFGPGTRLTVL.

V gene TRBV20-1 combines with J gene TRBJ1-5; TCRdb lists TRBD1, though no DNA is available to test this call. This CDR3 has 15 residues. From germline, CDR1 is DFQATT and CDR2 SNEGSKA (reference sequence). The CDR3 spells CSAREMTTGYQPQHF.

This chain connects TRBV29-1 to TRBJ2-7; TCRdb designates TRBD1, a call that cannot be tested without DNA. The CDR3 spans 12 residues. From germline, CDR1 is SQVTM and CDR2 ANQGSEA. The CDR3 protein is CSGGQGENEQYF.

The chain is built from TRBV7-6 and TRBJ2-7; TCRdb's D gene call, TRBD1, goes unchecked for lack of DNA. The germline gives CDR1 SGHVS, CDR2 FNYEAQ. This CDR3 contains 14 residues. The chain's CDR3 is CASSLARGTYEQYF.